The next 9 T cell receptor beta chains were all read from a single sample in a study of beta chain features in type 1 diabetes. Isolated RNA was reverse transcribed in full, so expressed TCRB transcripts were sequenced. Libraries were prepared by immunoSEQ multiplex PCR; TCRdb keeps only in-frame clonotypes and omits some of them. The profile shows roughly 100,000 clones, 25% to 35% of them singletons. Notes on the study in general: Within each of all four CD4+ subsets, Type 1 diabetes patients had TCRB CDR3s that were moderately but significantly shorter.

No antigens are known for them. Sequencing was performed on central memory CD4+ T cells from blood. These receptors were collected from a woman between 18 and 29 years old with type 1 diabetes.

Only a few counts were recorded for this clone. The J gene is TRBJ2-7, the V gene TRBV6-6; D may be TRBD2 (6 bases). V lost 8 bases and J 3 bases, leaving 14 bases between the germline ends. CDR1 and CDR2 (germline): MNHNY, SVGAGI (reference sequence). The CDR3 sequence is 13 residues long. The chain's CDR3 is CASARAGYYEQYV. The CDR3 region has the DNA TGTGCCAGCGCTAGGGCGGGATACTACGAGCAGTACGTC.

This clone was recorded once. The gene calls are TRBV18 and TRBJ2-2, with D hard to call. Trimming left V 3 bases short and J 4 bases short, with 18 bases between. Per germline, CDR1 KGHSH and CDR2 LQKENI. The CDR3 consists of 17 residues. Here the CDR3 reads CASSPPSSSFGTGELFF. The CDR3 DNA reads TGTGCCAGCTCACCGCCCTCTTCTAGTTTCGGCACCGGGGAGCTGTTTTTT.

The rearrangement links TRBV5-4 to TRBJ2-7; 10 nucleotides match TRBD2. V was clipped by 1 base and J by 4 bases; unmatched bases: 8. Germline loops: CDR1 SGHNT, CDR2 YYREEE (reference sequence). The CDR3 has 16 amino acids. For the CDR3, the DNA is TGTGCCAGCAGCTTGAATATAGCGGGAGGTAGATACGAGCAGTACTTC. This translates into CASSLNIAGGRYEQYF.

This clone was seen ten or more times. The CDR3 sequence is CAWGQGNTEAFF. The CDR3 DNA sequence: TGTGCCTGGGGACAGGGGAACACTGAAGCTTTCTTT. The chain uses TRBV30 and TRBJ1-1, with TRBD1 matching over 8 bases. The trim removed 5 bases at V and 1 base at J, leaving 0 bases unmatched. Per the germline V gene, CDR1 is GTSNPN and CDR2 is SVGIG (reference sequence). The CDR3 spans 12 residues. Complete variable domain (other parts from reference TRBV30 and TRBJ1-1): SQTIHQWPATLVQPVGSPLSLECTVEGTSNPNLYWYRQAAGRGLQLLFYSVGIGQISSEVPQNLSASRPQDRQFILSSKKLLLSDSGFYLCAWGQGNTEAFFGQGTRLTVV.

The J gene is TRBJ2-7, the V gene TRBV29-1, with D maybe TRBD1 (6 bases). The CDR3 extends over 12 amino acids. Trimming stripped 7 bases from V and 4 bases from J, with 14 bases between. Germline assignment: CDR1 SQVTM and CDR2 ANQGSEA. The CDR3 loop is CSGGGGGYEQYF. The CDR3 DNA is TGCAGCGGTGGTGGGGGCGGTTACGAGCAGTACTTC.

This clone was seen only a few times. The rearrangement uses TRBV30 and TRBJ1-1; TRBD1 matches at 7 bases. J was trimmed by 6 bases and V by 4 bases; bases with no gene match: 11. There are 14 residues in the CDR3. The germline CDR1 and CDR2 sequences are GTSNPN and SVGIG (reference sequence). The CDR3 reads CAWTLKQGSAEAFF. CDR3 DNA sequence: TGTGCCTGGACTCTGAAACAGGGGAGCGCTGAAGCTTTCTTT. Full variable domain (outside the CDR3, taken from reference TRBV30 and TRBJ1-1): SQTIHQWPATLVQPVGSPLSLECTVEGTSNPNLYWYRQAAGRGLQLLFYSVGIGQISSEVPQNLSASRPQDRQFILSSKKLLLSDSGFYLCAWTLKQGSAEAFFGQGTRLTVV.

The rearrangement uses TRBV11-2 and TRBJ2-7, with 7 bases fitting TRBD1. The CDR3 totals 13 residues. Germline V lookup: CDR1 SGHAT, CDR2 FQNNGV. Trimming removed 5 bases from V and 5 bases from J; junction bases left unmatched: 6. Here the CDR3 reads CASSRDRSHEQYV. CDR3 in DNA: TGTGCCAGCAGCCGGGACAGATCGCACGAGCAGTACGTC.

This clone was recorded a few times. The chain has TRBV30 and TRBJ2-1; 14 bases agree with TRBD2. The V gene's germline CDR1 is GTSNPN and CDR2 SVGIG (reference sequence). The CDR3 is 14 amino acids. J lost 11 bases, V lost 3 bases, and 6 bases had no gene match. The CDR3 nucleotides are TGTGCCTGGAGATCCGGGACTAGCGGGAGTCAGCAGTTCTTC. Protein product: CAWRSGTSGSQQFF.

J is TRBJ2-7 and V is TRBV5-4, with 11 bases fitting TRBD1. CDR3 length: 15 residues. V trimming: 3 bases; J trimming: 3 bases; junction bases outside the gene matches: 5. In germline, CDR1 is SGHNT, CDR2 YYREEE (reference sequence). DNA of the CDR3: TGTGCCAGCAGCTGGACCGGGACAGGGGGCTACGAGCAGTACTTC. Translation: CASSWTGTGGYEQYF.